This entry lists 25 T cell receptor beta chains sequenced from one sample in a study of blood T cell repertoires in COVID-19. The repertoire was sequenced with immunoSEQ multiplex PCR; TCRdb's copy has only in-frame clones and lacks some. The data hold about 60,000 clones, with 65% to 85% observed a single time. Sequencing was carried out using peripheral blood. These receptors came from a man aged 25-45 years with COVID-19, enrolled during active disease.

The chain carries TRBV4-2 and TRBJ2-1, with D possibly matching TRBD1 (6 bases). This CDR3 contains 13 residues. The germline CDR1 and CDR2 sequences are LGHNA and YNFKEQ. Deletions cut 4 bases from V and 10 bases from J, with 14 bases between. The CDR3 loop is CASSLEAQGEQFF. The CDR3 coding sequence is TGTGCCAGCAGCCTAGAGGCCCAGGGGGAGCAGTTCTTC.

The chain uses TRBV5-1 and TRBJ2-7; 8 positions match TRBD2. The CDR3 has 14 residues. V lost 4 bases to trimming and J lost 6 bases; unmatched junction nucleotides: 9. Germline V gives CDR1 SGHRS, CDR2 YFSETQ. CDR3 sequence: CASSGPGTRLEQYF. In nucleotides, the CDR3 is TGCGCCAGCAGCGGCCCCGGGACTAGGCTCGAGCAGTACTTC.

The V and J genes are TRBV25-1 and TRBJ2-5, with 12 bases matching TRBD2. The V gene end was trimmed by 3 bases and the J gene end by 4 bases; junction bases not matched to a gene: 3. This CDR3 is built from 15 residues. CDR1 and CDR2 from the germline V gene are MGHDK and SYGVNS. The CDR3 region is CASSEQTSGRETQYF. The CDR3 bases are TGTGCCAGCAGTGAGCAGACTAGCGGGAGAGAGACCCAGTACTTC.

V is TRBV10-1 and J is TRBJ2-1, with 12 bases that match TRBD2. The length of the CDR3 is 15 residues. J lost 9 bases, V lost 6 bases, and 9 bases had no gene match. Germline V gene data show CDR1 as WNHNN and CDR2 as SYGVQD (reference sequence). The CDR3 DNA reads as TGCGCCAGCAGCGCCCGGGCTAGCGGGAGGGCTGAGCAGTTCTTC. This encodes CASSARASGRAEQFF.

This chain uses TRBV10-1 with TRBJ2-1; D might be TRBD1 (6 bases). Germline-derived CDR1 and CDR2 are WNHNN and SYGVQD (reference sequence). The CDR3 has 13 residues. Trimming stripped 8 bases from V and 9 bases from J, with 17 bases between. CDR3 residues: CASSGTHRAEQFF. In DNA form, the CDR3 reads TGCGCCAGCTCCGGGACCCACAGGGCTGAGCAGTTCTTC.

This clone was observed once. The CDR3 spells CASSEGGHIQYF. CDR3 DNA sequence: TGTGCCAGCAGTGAAGGAGGCCACATTCAGTACTTC. V is TRBV6-1 and J is TRBJ2-4; D is ambiguous. CDR1 is MNHNS and CDR2 is SASEGT in the germline V gene. This CDR3 has 12 amino acids. Trimming removed 1 base from V and 8 bases from J, with 6 bases in between.

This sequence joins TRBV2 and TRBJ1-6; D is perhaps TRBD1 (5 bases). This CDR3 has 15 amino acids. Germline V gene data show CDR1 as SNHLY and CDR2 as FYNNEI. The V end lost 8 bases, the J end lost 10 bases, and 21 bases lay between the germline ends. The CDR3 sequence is CASSVGAGSGSPLHF. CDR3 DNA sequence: TGTGCCAGCTCCGTCGGGGCGGGGTCAGGCTCACCCCTCCACTTT.

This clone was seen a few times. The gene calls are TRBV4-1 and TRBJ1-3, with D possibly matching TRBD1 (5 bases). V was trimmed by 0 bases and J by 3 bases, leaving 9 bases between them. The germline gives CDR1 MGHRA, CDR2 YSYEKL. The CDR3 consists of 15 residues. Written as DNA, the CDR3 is TGCGCCAGCAGCCAAGAGGGGACTCGTGGAAACACCATATATTTT. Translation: CASSQEGTRGNTIYF.

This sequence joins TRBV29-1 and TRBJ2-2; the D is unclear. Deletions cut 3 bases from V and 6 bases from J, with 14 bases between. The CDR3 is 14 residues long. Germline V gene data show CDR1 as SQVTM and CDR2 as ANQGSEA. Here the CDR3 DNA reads TGCAGCGTTGAGCCCCTGAGCCGCCCCGGGGAGCTGTTTTTT. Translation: CSVEPLSRPGELFF.

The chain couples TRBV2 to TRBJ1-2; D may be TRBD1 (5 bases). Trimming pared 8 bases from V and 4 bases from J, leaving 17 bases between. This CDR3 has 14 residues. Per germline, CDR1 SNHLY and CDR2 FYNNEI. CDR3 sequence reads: CASSSGREVYGYTF. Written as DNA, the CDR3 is TGTGCCAGCTCTTCGGGCAGGGAGGTCTATGGCTACACCTTC.

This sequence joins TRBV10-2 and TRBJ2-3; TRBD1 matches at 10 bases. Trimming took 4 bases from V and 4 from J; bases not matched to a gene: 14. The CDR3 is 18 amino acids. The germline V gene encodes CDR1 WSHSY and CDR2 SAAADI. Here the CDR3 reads CASSAAPGTGESADTQYF. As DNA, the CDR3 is TGCGCCAGCAGTGCAGCCCCCGGGACAGGGGAATCGGCAGATACGCAGTATTTT.

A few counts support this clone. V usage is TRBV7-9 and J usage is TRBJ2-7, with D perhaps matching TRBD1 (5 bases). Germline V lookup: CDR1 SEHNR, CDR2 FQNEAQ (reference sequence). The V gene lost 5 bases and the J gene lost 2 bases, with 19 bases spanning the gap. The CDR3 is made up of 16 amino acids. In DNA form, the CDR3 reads TGTGCCAGCAGCCCTAGGGTCGTGCGGACACCCTACGAGCAGTACTTC. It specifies CASSPRVVRTPYEQYF.

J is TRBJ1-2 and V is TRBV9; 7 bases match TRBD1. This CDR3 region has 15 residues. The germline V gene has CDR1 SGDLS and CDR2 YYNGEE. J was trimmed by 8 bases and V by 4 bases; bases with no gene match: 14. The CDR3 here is CASSLRTGLSDGYTF. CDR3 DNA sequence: TGTGCCAGCAGCCTACGGACAGGCTTAAGCGACGGCTACACCTTC. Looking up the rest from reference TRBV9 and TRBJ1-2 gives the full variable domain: DSGVTQTPKHLITATGQRVTLRCSPRSGDLSVYWYQQSLDQGLQFLIQYYNGEERAKGNILERFSAQQFPDLHSELNLSSLELGDSALYFCASSLRTGLSDGYTFGSGTRLTVV.

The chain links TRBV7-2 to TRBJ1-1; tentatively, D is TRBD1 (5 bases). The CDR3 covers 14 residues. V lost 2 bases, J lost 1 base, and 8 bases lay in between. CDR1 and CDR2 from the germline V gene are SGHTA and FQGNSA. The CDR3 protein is CASSLTGPNTEAFF. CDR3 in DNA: TGTGCCAGCAGCTTAACAGGCCCGAACACTGAAGCTTTCTTT.

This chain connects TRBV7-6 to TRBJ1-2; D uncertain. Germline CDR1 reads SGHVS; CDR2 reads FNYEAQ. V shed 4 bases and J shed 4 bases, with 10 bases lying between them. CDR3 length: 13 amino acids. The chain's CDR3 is CASSSDRGYGYTF. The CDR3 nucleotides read TGTGCCAGCAGCTCCGACCGGGGCTATGGCTACACCTTC.

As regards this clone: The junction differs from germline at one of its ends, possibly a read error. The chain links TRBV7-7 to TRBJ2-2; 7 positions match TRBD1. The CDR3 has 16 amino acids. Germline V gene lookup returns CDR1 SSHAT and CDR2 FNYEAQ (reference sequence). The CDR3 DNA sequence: TGTGCTAGCAGCTTAGACAGGGTGGGGAACACCGGGGAGCTGTTTTTT. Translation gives CASSLDRVGNTGELFF.

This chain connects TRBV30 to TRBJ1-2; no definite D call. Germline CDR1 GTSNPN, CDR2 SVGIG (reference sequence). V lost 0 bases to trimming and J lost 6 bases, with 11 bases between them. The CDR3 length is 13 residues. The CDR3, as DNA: TGTGCCTGGAGTGTACATGGACTTAATGGCTACACCTTC. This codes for CAWSVHGLNGYTF.

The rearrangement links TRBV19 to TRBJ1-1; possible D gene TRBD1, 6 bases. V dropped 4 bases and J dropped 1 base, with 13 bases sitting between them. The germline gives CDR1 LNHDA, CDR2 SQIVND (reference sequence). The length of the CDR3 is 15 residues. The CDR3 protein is CASSRDPGQNTEAFF. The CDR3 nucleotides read TGTGCCAGTAGTAGGGATCCGGGACAGAACACTGAAGCTTTCTTT. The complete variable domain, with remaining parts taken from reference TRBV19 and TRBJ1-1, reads DGGITQSPKYLFRKEGQNVTLSCEQNLNHDAMYWYRQDPGQGLRLIYYSQIVNDFQKGDIAEGYSVSREKKESFPLTVTSAQKNPTAFYLCASSRDPGQNTEAFFGQGTRLTVV.

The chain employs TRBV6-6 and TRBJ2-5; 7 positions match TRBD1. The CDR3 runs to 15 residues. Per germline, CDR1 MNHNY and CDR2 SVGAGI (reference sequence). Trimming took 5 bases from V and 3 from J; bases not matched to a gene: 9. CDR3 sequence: CASSNLGQAEETQYF. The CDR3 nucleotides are TGTGCCAGCAGTAACCTTGGACAGGCCGAAGAGACCCAGTACTTC.

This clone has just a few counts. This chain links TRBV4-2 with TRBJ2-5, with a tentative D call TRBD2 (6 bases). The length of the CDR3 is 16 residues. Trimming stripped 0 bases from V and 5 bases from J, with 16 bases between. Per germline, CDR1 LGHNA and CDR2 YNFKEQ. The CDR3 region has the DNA TGTGCCAGCAGCCAAGATCGAGGGAGTGGGAGGGAGACCCAGTACTTC. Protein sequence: CASSQDRGSGRETQYF.

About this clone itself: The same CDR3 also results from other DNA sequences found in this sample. CDR3 amino acids: CASSSGGVTEAFF. CDR3 nucleotide sequence: TGTGCCAGCAGTTCGGGGGGCGTTACTGAAGCTTTCTTT. The chain links TRBV2 to TRBJ1-1; a weak D match, TRBD1 (6 bases). Looked up from germline, CDR1 is SNHLY and CDR2 is FYNNEI. V was cut by 5 bases and J by 5 bases, with 12 bases left in between. CDR3 size: 13 residues. Full variable domain (remainder filled in from reference TRBV2 and TRBJ1-1): EPEVTQTPSHQVTQMGQEVILRCVPISNHLYFYWYRQILGQKVEFLVSFYNNEISEKSEIFDDQFSVERPDGSNFTLKIRSTKLEDSAMYFCASSSGGVTEAFFGQGTRLTVV.

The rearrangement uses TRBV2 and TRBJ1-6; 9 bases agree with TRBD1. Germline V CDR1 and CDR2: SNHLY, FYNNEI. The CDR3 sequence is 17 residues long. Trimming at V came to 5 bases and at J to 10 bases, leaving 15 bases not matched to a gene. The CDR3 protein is CASSKEGQGRFGSPLHF. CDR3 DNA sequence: TGTGCCAGCAGTAAAGAAGGACAGGGGAGGTTTGGATCACCCCTCCACTTT. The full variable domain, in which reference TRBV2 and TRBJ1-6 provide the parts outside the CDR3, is EPEVTQTPSHQVTQMGQEVILRCVPISNHLYFYWYRQILGQKVEFLVSFYNNEISEKSEIFDDQFSVERPDGSNFTLKIRSTKLEDSAMYFCASSKEGQGRFGSPLHFGNGTRLTVT.

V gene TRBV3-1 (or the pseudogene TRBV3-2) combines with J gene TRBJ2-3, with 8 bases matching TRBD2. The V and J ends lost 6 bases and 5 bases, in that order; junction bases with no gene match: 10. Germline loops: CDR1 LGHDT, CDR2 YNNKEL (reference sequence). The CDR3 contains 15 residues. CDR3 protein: CASRLGAGAGDTQYF. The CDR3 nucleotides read TGTGCCAGCAGACTAGGAGCGGGAGCGGGAGATACGCAGTATTTT.

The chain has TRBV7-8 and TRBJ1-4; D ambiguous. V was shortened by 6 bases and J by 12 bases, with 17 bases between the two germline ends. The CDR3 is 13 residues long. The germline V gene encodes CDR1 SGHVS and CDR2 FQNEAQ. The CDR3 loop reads CASSLAGGGELFF. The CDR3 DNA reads TGTGCCAGCAGTCTAGCAGGAGGTGGCGAACTGTTTTTT.

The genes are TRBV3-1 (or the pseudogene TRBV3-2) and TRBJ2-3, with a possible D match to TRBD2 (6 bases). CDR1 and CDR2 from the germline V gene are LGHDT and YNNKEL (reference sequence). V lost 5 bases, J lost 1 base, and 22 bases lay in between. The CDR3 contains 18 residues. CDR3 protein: CASSKRQGGLLGTDTQYF. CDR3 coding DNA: TGTGCCAGCAGCAAAAGGCAGGGAGGCCTCTTAGGCACAGATACGCAGTATTTT.